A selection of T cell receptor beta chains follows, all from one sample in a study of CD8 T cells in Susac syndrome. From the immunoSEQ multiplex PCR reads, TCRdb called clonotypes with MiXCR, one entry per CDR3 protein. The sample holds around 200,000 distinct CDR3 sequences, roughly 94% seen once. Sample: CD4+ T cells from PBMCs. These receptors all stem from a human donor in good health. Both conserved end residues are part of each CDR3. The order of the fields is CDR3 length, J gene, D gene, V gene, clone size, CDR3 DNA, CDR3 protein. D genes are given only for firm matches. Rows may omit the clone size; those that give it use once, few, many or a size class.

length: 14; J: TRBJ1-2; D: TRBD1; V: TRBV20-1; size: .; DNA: TGCAGTGCCAGGGGGGACAGTTCTAACTATGGCTACACCTTC; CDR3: CSARGDSSNYGYTF
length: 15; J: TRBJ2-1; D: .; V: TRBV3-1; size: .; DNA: TGTGCCAGCAGTCTCTCGGCCGGACAGTACAATGAGCAGTTCTTC; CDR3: CASSLSAGQYNEQFF
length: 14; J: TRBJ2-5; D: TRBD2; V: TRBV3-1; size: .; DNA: TGTGCCAGCAGCCAATTCCCGCTGGGGACTAAAGAGTACTTC; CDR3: CASSQFPLGTKEYF
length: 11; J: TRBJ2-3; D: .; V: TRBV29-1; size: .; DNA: TGCAGCGTTGATAGCACAGATACGCAGTATTTT; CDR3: CSVDSTDTQYF
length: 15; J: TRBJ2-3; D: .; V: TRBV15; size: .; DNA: TGTGCCACCAGCAGAGATCCCGGGGCGACAGATACGCAGTATTTT; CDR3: CATSRDPGATDTQYF
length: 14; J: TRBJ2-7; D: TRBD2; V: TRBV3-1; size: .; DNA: TGTGCCAGCTCACCAACTAGCGGCTCCTACGAGCAGTACTTC; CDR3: CASSPTSGSYEQYF
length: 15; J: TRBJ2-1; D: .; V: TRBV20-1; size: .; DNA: TGCAGTGCTAGACCCACGGTAGCGGACTACAATGAGCAGTTCTTC; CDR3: CSARPTVADYNEQFF
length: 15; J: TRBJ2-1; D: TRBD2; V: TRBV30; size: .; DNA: TGTGCCTGGAGTGTGGCCAGCGGGGGATACAATGAGCAGTTCTTC; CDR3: CAWSVASGGYNEQFF
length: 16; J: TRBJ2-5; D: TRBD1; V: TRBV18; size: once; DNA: TGTGCCAGCTCACCATACTCGACAGGGGACCTCGGGACCCAGTACTTC; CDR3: CASSPYSTGDLGTQYF
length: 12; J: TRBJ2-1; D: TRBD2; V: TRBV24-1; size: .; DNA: TGTGCCACCAGTGAAGCCGGGACTAGCCAGTTCTTC; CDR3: CATSEAGTSQFF
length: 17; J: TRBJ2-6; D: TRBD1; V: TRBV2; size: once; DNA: TGTGCCAGCACCTGGGGACAGTTACCTTCTGGGGCCAACGTCCTGACTTTC; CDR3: CASTWGQLPSGANVLTF
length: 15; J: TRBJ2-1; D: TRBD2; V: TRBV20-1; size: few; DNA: TGCAGTGCTAGGACTAGCGGGAGCTCCTACAATGAGCAGTTCTTC; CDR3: CSARTSGSSYNEQFF
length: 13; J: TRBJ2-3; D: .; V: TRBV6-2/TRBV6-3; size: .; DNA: TGTGCCAGCAGTTCTACGGGATACGGCACGCAGTATTTT; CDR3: CASSSTGYGTQYF
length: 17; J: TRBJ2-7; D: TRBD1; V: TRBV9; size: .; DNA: TGTGCCAGCAGCGTAGCAGGGGGGACAGGGGGCAACTCGTGGCAGTACTTC; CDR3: CASSVAGGTGGNSWQYF
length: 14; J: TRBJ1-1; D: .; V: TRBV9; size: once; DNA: TGTGCCAGCAGCCCCGGTCAGGGAGGGACTGAAGCTTTCTTT; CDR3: CASSPGQGGTEAFF
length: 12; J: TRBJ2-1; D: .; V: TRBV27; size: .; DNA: TGTGCCACCCGGGGGGCTGTGAATGAGCAGTTCTTC; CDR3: CATRGAVNEQFF
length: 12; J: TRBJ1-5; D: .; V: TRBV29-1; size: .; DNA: TGCAGCGGGGGGGGCGAAGGTCAGCCCCAGCATTTT; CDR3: CSGGGEGQPQHF
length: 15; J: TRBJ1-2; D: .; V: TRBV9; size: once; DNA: TGTGCCAGCAGCGTAGACAATCCAGGGTCCCATGGCTACACCTTC; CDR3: CASSVDNPGSHGYTF
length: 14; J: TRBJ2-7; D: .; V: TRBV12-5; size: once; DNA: TGTGCTAGTGGTGTTGCCTCCAGCTCCTACGAGCAGTACTTC; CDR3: CASGVASSSYEQYF
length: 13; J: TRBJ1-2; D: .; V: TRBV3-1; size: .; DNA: TGTGCCAGCAGCCAGGAATTGGTTTATGGCTACACCTTC; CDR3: CASSQELVYGYTF
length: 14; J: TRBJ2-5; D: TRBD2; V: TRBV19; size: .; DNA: TGTGCCAGTAGCGAGCGGGAGGGCCAGGAGACCCAGTACTTC; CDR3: CASSEREGQETQYF
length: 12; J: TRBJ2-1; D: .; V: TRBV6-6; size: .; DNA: TGTGCCAGCACCAAAGAAGAGGGTGAGCAGTTCTTC; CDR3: CASTKEEGEQFF